This T cell receptor (beta chain) emerged from a study of blood T cell repertoires in COVID-19. V was trimmed by 6 bases and J by 6 bases, leaving 9 bases between them. Germline V gives CDR1 LNHDA, CDR2 SQIVND (reference sequence). The CDR3 is 12 residues long. Profiling relied on immunoSEQ multiplex PCR, and the TCRdb table lists in-frame clones only, not all of them. The sample yields over 150,000 clones, 84% seen once. Sequencing input: peripheral blood. This chain uses TRBV19 with TRBJ2-1; TRBD1 is a possible D gene (5 bases). This clonotype originated in a human donor in a cohort sampled during active COVID-19. As DNA, the CDR3 is TGTGCCAGTAGGATTAGGGGCAATGAGCAGTTCTTC. Translated: CASRIRGNEQFF.